The 29 T cell receptor beta chains below all came from one sample that was sequenced in a study of cytomegalovirus exposure and HLA in healthy donors. A multiplex PCR was run with 60 Vbeta primers and 13 Jbeta primers. Repertoires were generated with immunoSEQ multiplex PCR, while TCRdb's copy carries only in-frame clones and drops some. The profile shows about 200,000 clones, over 75% of them singletons. Specimen: PBMCs. These receptors came from a woman aged 25 to 45 in good health and CMV-seronegative.

This chain connects TRBV5-1 to TRBJ2-1, with D perhaps matching TRBD1 (6 bases). Germline V lookup: CDR1 SGHRS, CDR2 YFSETQ. The V gene lost 6 bases and the J gene lost 3 bases, with 13 bases spanning the gap. The CDR3 is 14 residues long. The CDR3 here is CASNQGPLYNEQFF. For the CDR3, the DNA is TGCGCCAGCAACCAGGGGCCTCTCTACAATGAGCAGTTCTTC.

The CDR3 spells CASSRTARGDTEAFF. The CDR3 bases are TGTGCCAGCTCACGGACAGCCCGGGGAGACACTGAAGCTTTCTTT. J is TRBJ1-1 and V is TRBV18; weak D call: TRBD1 (6 bases). V lost 4 bases and J lost 3, with 15 bases in between. In germline, CDR1 is KGHSH, CDR2 LQKENI. There are 15 residues in the CDR3. Filled out from reference TRBV18 and TRBJ1-1, the complete variable domain reads NAGVMQNPRHLVRRRGQEARLRCSPMKGHSHVYWYRQLPEEGLKFMVYLQKENIIDESGMPKERFSAEFPKEGPSILRIQQVVRGDSAAYFCASSRTARGDTEAFFGQGTRLTVV.

This rearrangement joins TRBV6-4 to TRBJ1-1, with D possibly being TRBD1 (6 bases). This CDR3 region has 13 residues. V lost 2 bases to trimming and J lost 8 bases, with 12 bases between them. Germline V gene sequence: CDR1 MRHNA, CDR2 SNTAGT. CDR3 DNA: TGTGCCAGCAGTGACACAGGGCCCTCCGAAGCTTTCTTT. As protein: CASSDTGPSEAFF.

This rearrangement joins TRBV6-1 to TRBJ2-1; D may be TRBD2 (6 bases). The germline V gene encodes CDR1 MNHNS and CDR2 SASEGT. Trimming left V 8 bases short and J 3 bases short, with 17 bases between. CDR3 length equals 15 residues. This CDR3 is CASSRRDPVYNEQFF. The CDR3 DNA follows: TGTGCCAGCTCTAGGAGGGACCCGGTCTACAATGAGCAGTTCTTC.

This CDR3 is CAWSSGAPYNEQFF. For the CDR3, the DNA is TGTGCCTGGAGTTCAGGGGCCCCCTACAATGAGCAGTTCTTC. The chain employs TRBV30 and TRBJ2-1, with D tentatively TRBD1 (6 bases). Between the trimmed V and J ends, which lost 2 bases and 2 bases, there was a span of 10 bases. CDR3 length equals 14 residues. The germline V gene has CDR1 GTSNPN and CDR2 SVGIG (reference sequence).

This clone was counted only a few times. The chain carries TRBV7-7 and TRBJ2-7; D is perhaps TRBD1 (5 bases). Trimming took off 5 bases at V and 3 bases at J, with 11 bases between the two ends. The CDR3 covers 13 residues. The germline V gene encodes CDR1 SSHAT and CDR2 FNYEAQ (reference sequence). The CDR3 loop reads CASSLDTRYEQYF. DNA of the CDR3: TGTGCCAGCAGCCTGGACACCCGCTACGAGCAGTACTTC.

The CDR3 DNA follows: TGCGCCAGCAGCCGTAGCGGGGGGGGCACAGATACGCAGTATTTT. It encodes CASSRSGGGTDTQYF. The V gene is TRBV4-1, the J gene TRBJ2-3, with TRBD2 matching over 11 bases. V was clipped by 4 bases and J by 1 base; unmatched bases: 1. CDR1 and CDR2 (germline): MGHRA, YSYEKL. CDR3 length equals 15 residues.

The J gene is TRBJ2-3, the V gene TRBV7-8; TRBD2 agrees at 14 bases. Germline trimming cut 5 bases from V and 0 bases from J; bases unmatched to any gene: 10. Germline CDR1 and CDR2: SGHVS and FQNEAQ. CDR3 length: 19 residues. The CDR3 region has the DNA TGTGCCAGCAGCGGGAGACTAGCGGGGGGGACCTCTAGCACAGATACGCAGTATTTT. Encoded protein: CASSGRLAGGTSSTDTQYF.

This clone appeared a single time. The CDR3 DNA is TGTGCCAGCAGCCCCCGGGGGGGGCTCTGGAACACTGAAGCTTTCTTT. It encodes CASSPRGGLWNTEAFF. The V and J genes are TRBV11-2 and TRBJ1-1, with a weak D call TRBD1 (6 bases). CDR3 length: 16 amino acids. The ends were cut back, 5 bases at V and 1 base at J, with 17 bases in the middle. Germline V gene data show CDR1 as SGHAT and CDR2 as FQNNGV.

This chain uses TRBV5-6 with TRBJ1-1; no reliable D call. V was cut by 7 bases and J by 3 bases, with 13 bases left in between. This CDR3 contains 13 residues. Germline V gene data show CDR1 as SGHDT and CDR2 as YYEEEE. The CDR3: CASGSSAHTEAFF. The CDR3 coding sequence is TGTGCCAGCGGCTCTAGCGCTCACACTGAAGCTTTCTTT.

About this clone: The junction differs from germline at one of its ends, possibly a read error. V and J are TRBV7-8 and TRBJ2-7; 9 positions agree with TRBD2. This CDR3 has 13 amino acids. Germline V CDR1 and CDR2: SGHVS, FQNEAQ. This CDR3 reads CASSLDTGTSLIF. CDR3 coding DNA: TGTGCCAGCAGCTTAGACACCGGGACTAGCCTCATTTTC.

This clone was detected only a few times. The gene calls are TRBV6-6 and TRBJ1-1, with a weak D call TRBD1 (6 bases). V gave up 7 bases and J gave up 5 bases, with 17 bases separating them. Germline assignment: CDR1 MNHNY and CDR2 SVGAGI (reference sequence). The CDR3 covers 14 residues. This CDR3 is CASTNGEGGTEAFF. The CDR3 nucleotides are TGTGCCAGCACCAACGGGGAGGGGGGAACTGAAGCTTTCTTT.

The chain uses TRBV11-2 and TRBJ2-7; 7 bases line up with TRBD2. The germline V gene encodes CDR1 SGHAT and CDR2 FQNNGV. Trimming at V came to 4 bases and at J to 3 bases, leaving 18 bases not matched to a gene. The CDR3 sequence is 18 residues long. As DNA, the CDR3 is TGTGCCAGCAGCTCACCCGCGGGGGTAGGGACCGAGAGCTACGAGCAGTACTTC. Amino acid sequence: CASSSPAGVGTESYEQYF.

V usage is TRBV19 and J usage is TRBJ1-1, with D unresolved. V lost 5 bases to trimming and J lost 4 bases, with 11 bases between them. Germline lookup yields CDR1 LNHDA and CDR2 SQIVND (reference sequence). This CDR3 has 13 residues. In DNA, the CDR3 is TGTGCCAGTAGTGCCTCGGAGGTCACTGAAGCTTTCTTT. Protein product: CASSASEVTEAFF.

The chain employs TRBV18 and TRBJ2-3; 7 nucleotides line up with TRBD1. Germline CDR1 and CDR2: KGHSH and LQKENI. V dropped 1 base and J dropped 4; count of bases not matched to a gene: 5. The CDR3 has 15 residues. DNA for the CDR3: TGTGCCAGCTCACCACAGGGGGCTATTTCAGATACGCAGTATTTT. Amino acid sequence: CASSPQGAISDTQYF.

This clone was recorded once. The chain employs TRBV5-4 and TRBJ2-3, with a tentative D call TRBD1 (5 bases). Trimming stripped 0 bases from V and 0 bases from J, with 8 bases between. Germline CDR1 and CDR2: SGHNT and YYREEE (reference sequence). This CDR3 has 15 residues. CDR3 loop: CASSLGGLSTDTQYF. CDR3 bases: TGTGCCAGCAGCTTGGGGGGCCTGAGCACAGATACGCAGTATTTT.

The genes are TRBV5-5 and TRBJ2-7; D ambiguous. Germline V gene lookup returns CDR1 SGHKS and CDR2 YYEKEE (reference sequence). V was shortened by 6 bases and J by 0 bases, with 10 bases between the two germline ends. The CDR3 spans 13 residues. The CDR3 nucleotides read TGTGCCAGCACCCCAGTTGGCTCCTACGAGCAGTACTTC. Its translation is CASTPVGSYEQYF.

V and J are TRBV2 and TRBJ2-3; possible D gene TRBD1, 6 bases. Germline CDR1 reads SNHLY; CDR2 reads FYNNEI. V lost 4 bases, J lost 10 bases, and 12 bases lay in between. This CDR3 has 12 amino acids. Here the CDR3 DNA reads TGTGCCAGCAGTGTCGGCAGGGGAGCGCAGTATTTT. Translation: CASSVGRGAQYF.

CDR3 residues: CASSPGTSGGLEQFF. In DNA form, the CDR3 reads TGTGCCAGCAGCCCGGGGACTAGCGGGGGACTCGAGCAGTTCTTC. The gene calls are TRBV5-6 and TRBJ2-1; TRBD2 matches 14 bases. This CDR3 contains 15 residues. V gave up 4 bases and J gave up 10 bases; unmatched junction bases: 7. CDR1 and CDR2 (germline): SGHDT, YYEEEE. Full variable domain (remainder filled in from reference TRBV5-6 and TRBJ2-1): DAGVTQSPTHLIKTRGQQVTLRCSPKSGHDTVSWYQQALGQGPQFIFQYYEEEERQRGNFPDRFSGHQFPNYSSELNVNALLLGDSALYLCASSPGTSGGLEQFFGPGTRLTVL.

The chain carries TRBV5-4 and TRBJ1-1; D call uncertain. This CDR3 spans 12 amino acids. V dropped 0 bases and J dropped 6 bases, with 6 bases sitting between them. Germline loops: CDR1 SGHNT, CDR2 YYREEE (reference sequence). CDR3 sequence: CASSLVGSEAFF. CDR3 nucleotide sequence: TGTGCCAGCAGCTTGGTTGGCTCTGAAGCTTTCTTT.

The chain combines TRBV6-5 with TRBJ1-4; 8 bases align to TRBD1. V lost 0 bases to trimming and J lost 7 bases; unmatched junction nucleotides: 1. CDR1 is MNHEY and CDR2 is SVGAGI in the germline V gene. The CDR3 is 14 amino acids. The CDR3 reads CASSYSQGGEKLFF. DNA of the CDR3: TGTGCCAGCAGTTACTCACAGGGGGGTGAAAAACTGTTTTTT.

The chain combines TRBV18 with TRBJ1-6, with D hard to call. The CDR3 totals 15 residues. Per the germline V gene, CDR1 is KGHSH and CDR2 is LQKENI. The germline V and J ends were trimmed by 2 bases and 2 bases, with 7 bases remaining between them. CDR3 protein: CASSPGGAYNSPLHF. As DNA, the CDR3 is TGTGCCAGCTCACCAGGAGGAGCCTATAATTCACCCCTCCACTTT. Full variable domain (outside the CDR3, taken from reference TRBV18 and TRBJ1-6): NAGVMQNPRHLVRRRGQEARLRCSPMKGHSHVYWYRQLPEEGLKFMVYLQKENIIDESGMPKERFSAEFPKEGPSILRIQQVVRGDSAAYFCASSPGGAYNSPLHFGNGTRLTVT.

This clone has a single count. The V gene is TRBV27, the J gene TRBJ1-1, with a possible D match to TRBD1 (6 bases). The CDR3 runs 17 residues. The germline V and J ends were trimmed by 0 bases and 6 bases, with 20 bases remaining between them. Germline lookup yields CDR1 MNHEY and CDR2 SMNVEV (reference sequence). The CDR3 sequence: CASSLSILQGVVAEAFF. The CDR3 DNA follows: TGTGCCAGCAGTTTATCGATCTTACAGGGTGTAGTGGCTGAAGCTTTCTTT.

The V gene is TRBV4-1, the J gene TRBJ2-3; weak D call: TRBD2 (5 bases). Trimming stripped 0 bases from V and 0 bases from J, with 7 bases between. From germline, CDR1 is MGHRA and CDR2 YSYEKL. This CDR3 contains 15 residues. The CDR3 region is CASSQDGDSTDTQYF. Here the CDR3 DNA reads TGCGCCAGCAGCCAAGACGGGGATAGCACAGATACGCAGTATTTT.

The rearrangement uses TRBV14 and TRBJ1-3; D gene uncertain. Trimming left V 5 bases short and J 7 bases short, with 9 bases between. This CDR3 contains 12 residues. Germline-derived CDR1 and CDR2 are SGHDN and FVKESK. This CDR3 is CASSSTYNTIYF. CDR3 nucleotide sequence: TGTGCCAGCAGCTCGACTTACAACACCATATATTTT.

The chain links TRBV5-1 to TRBJ1-1; a weak D match, TRBD1 (6 bases). The CDR3 extends over 15 amino acids. V shed 3 bases and J shed 4 bases, with 16 bases lying between them. The germline V gene encodes CDR1 SGHRS and CDR2 YFSETQ. In nucleotides, the CDR3 is TGCGCCAGCAGCTCGGGATCAGGGGCGGGCACTGAAGCTTTCTTT. This gives the protein CASSSGSGAGTEAFF.

The chain recombines TRBV28 with TRBJ1-1, with D possibly TRBD1 on 5 matching bases. Germline CDR1 MDHEN, CDR2 SYDVKM. Between the trimmed V and J ends, which lost 3 bases and 6 bases, there was a span of 17 bases. The CDR3 consists of 15 residues. CDR3 region: CASSFRQLALAEAFF. CDR3 bases: TGTGCCAGCAGTTTCCGACAGTTAGCTTTGGCTGAAGCTTTCTTT.

The V and J genes are TRBV5-1 and TRBJ1-4; D is possibly TRBD1 (6 bases). This CDR3 contains 15 residues. Trimming left V 5 bases short and J 3 bases short, with 14 bases between. The germline CDR1 and CDR2 sequences are SGHRS and YFSETQ. In nucleotides, the CDR3 is TGCGCCAGCAGAGCTACAGGGTCATCTAATGAAAAACTGTTTTTT. This translates into CASRATGSSNEKLFF. Based on the CDR3 plus reference TRBV5-1 and TRBJ1-4, the full variable domain is KAGVTQTPRYLIKTRGQQVTLSCSPISGHRSVSWYQQTPGQGLQFLFEYFSETQRNKGNFPGRFSGRQFSNSRSEMNVSTLELGDSALYLCASRATGSSNEKLFFGSGTQLSVL.

The CDR3 region is CASSLGQGVSEQYF. The DNA of the CDR3 is TGTGCCAGCAGTTTGGGGCAGGGTGTAAGCGAGCAGTACTTC. This chain uses TRBV28 with TRBJ2-7; weak D call: TRBD1 (5 bases). Deletions cut 3 bases from V and 6 bases from J, with 15 bases between. This CDR3 comprises 14 residues. Per germline, CDR1 MDHEN and CDR2 SYDVKM.